The present T cell receptor (beta chain) was sequenced within a study of blood T cell repertoires in COVID-19. Per the germline V gene, CDR1 is SNHLY and CDR2 is FYNNEI. The V and J ends lost 7 bases and 6 bases, in that order; junction bases with no gene match: 7. The CDR3 runs to 14 residues. Clones were read by immunoSEQ multiplex PCR, and TCRdb kept only the in-frame ones, dropping some. Seen here are approximately 11,000 clones, approximately 80% observed once, and the top ten hold 3% to 4.5%. V is TRBV2 and J is TRBJ2-1, with TRBD2 identical over 9 bases. The sequenced material came from peripheral blood. The TCR comes from a woman aged 55-75 years with acute or convalescent COVID-19. This chain's CDR3 is CASKIAGVSNEQFF. The CDR3 nucleotides are TGTGCCAGCAAGATAGCGGGGGTCAGCAATGAGCAGTTCTTC.